These 30 T cell receptor beta chains were sequenced from one sample in a study of resident and recirculating memory T cells in vitiligo. Profiling relied on immunoSEQ multiplex PCR, and the TCRdb table lists in-frame clones only, not all of them. The sample includes fewer than 80,000 clones, about 89% of them seen just once. Source material: blood. These receptor sequences come from a male donor with vitiligo.

The chain carries TRBV5-4 and TRBJ2-1; D remains unclear. CDR3 length: 13 residues. CDR1 and CDR2 from the germline V gene are SGHNT and YYREEE (reference sequence). V lost 1 base and J 5 bases, leaving 7 bases between the germline ends. The CDR3 protein is CASSLFEHNEQFF. The CDR3, as DNA: TGTGCCAGCAGCTTGTTCGAGCACAATGAGCAGTTCTTC.

This clone came up a few times. The chain links TRBV4-1 to TRBJ1-1; perhaps TRBD1 as D (6 bases). V lost 0 bases and J 3 bases, leaving 8 bases between the germline ends. CDR3 length: 14 amino acids. CDR1 and CDR2 from the germline V gene are MGHRA and YSYEKL. CDR3: CASSQEEGDTEAFF. The CDR3 DNA reads as TGCGCCAGCAGCCAAGAAGAGGGGGACACTGAAGCTTTCTTT.

This chain connects TRBV7-2 to TRBJ2-2; no reliable D call. CDR1 is SGHTA and CDR2 is FQGNSA in the germline V gene. Trimming took 6 bases from V and 0 from J, leaving 11 bases between them. This CDR3 spans 15 amino acids. CDR3 amino acids: CASSLDGPNTGELFF. The CDR3 nucleotides are TGTGCCAGCAGTCTAGACGGCCCGAACACCGGGGAGCTGTTTTTT.

This chain connects TRBV7-9 to TRBJ1-2; 12 bases fit TRBD1. Per germline, CDR1 SEHNR and CDR2 FQNEAQ (reference sequence). The CDR3 length is 14 residues. V lost 3 bases and J lost 6; bases outside the gene matches: 2. This CDR3 is CASSLGQGADGYTF. The CDR3 DNA sequence: TGTGCCAGCAGCTTGGGACAGGGGGCCGATGGCTACACCTTC.

The table lists this clone with a count of one. The chain couples TRBV29-1 to TRBJ2-3; D ambiguous. The CDR3 has 12 amino acids. In germline, CDR1 is SQVTM, CDR2 ANQGSEA. Trimming cost V 4 bases and J 4 bases, with 9 bases left between them. This CDR3 is CSVGGPSDTQYF. The CDR3 coding sequence is TGCAGCGTTGGTGGGCCATCAGATACGCAGTATTTT.

This chain connects TRBV2 to TRBJ1-4; 10 positions agree with TRBD1. The V gene's germline CDR1 is SNHLY and CDR2 FYNNEI. V shed 6 bases, J shed 2 bases, and the junction held 3 bases outside the gene matches. The CDR3 has 15 amino acids. The DNA for the CDR3 is TGTGCCAGCAGCCGACAGGGGGCGACTAATGAAAAACTGTTTTTT. This encodes CASSRQGATNEKLFF.

The chain employs TRBV7-9 and TRBJ1-6; unclear D gene. Trimming stripped 5 bases from V and 7 bases from J, with 12 bases between. This CDR3 is built from 14 residues. The germline CDR1 and CDR2 sequences are SEHNR and FQNEAQ (reference sequence). The chain's CDR3 is CASSRGGSNSPLHF. In DNA form, the CDR3 reads TGTGCCAGCAGCCGGGGAGGATCGAATTCACCCCTCCACTTT. Using reference TRBV7-9 and TRBJ1-6 for the parts outside the CDR3, the full variable domain is DTGVSQNPRHKITKRGQNVTFRCDPISEHNRLYWYRQTLGQGPEFLTYFQNEAQLEKSRLLSDRFSAERPKGSFSTLEIQRTEQGDSAMYLCASSRGGSNSPLHFGNGTRLTVT.

V and J are TRBV12-5 and TRBJ1-6; D call uncertain. Per the germline V gene, CDR1 is LGHNT and CDR2 is FRNRAP. V was trimmed by 1 base and J by 0 bases, leaving 13 bases between them. The length of the CDR3 is 18 residues. CDR3 loop: CASGLGPLGSSYNSPLHF. The CDR3 DNA is TGTGCTAGTGGTTTGGGACCCCTGGGGAGCTCCTATAATTCACCCCTCCACTTT.

This sequence joins TRBV15 and TRBJ2-1; D is unresolved. V was shortened by 0 bases and J by 9 bases, with 6 bases between the two germline ends. The CDR3 covers 12 residues. Germline V gene data show CDR1 as LNHNV and CDR2 as YYDKDF (reference sequence). The CDR3, as DNA: TGTGCCACCAGCAGAGAACCCGGTGAGCAGTTCTTC. Its protein product is CATSREPGEQFF. Using reference TRBV15 and TRBJ2-1 for the parts outside the CDR3, the full variable domain is DAMVIQNPRYQVTQFGKPVTLSCSQTLNHNVMYWYQQKSSQAPKLLFHYYDKDFNNEADTPDNFQSRRPNTSFCFLDIRSPGLGDTAMYLCATSREPGEQFFGPGTRLTVL.

The chain couples TRBV28 to TRBJ2-7, with a possible D match to TRBD1 (6 bases). The germline V gene encodes CDR1 MDHEN and CDR2 SYDVKM. The CDR3 runs to 15 residues. The germline V and J ends were trimmed by 9 bases and 3 bases, with 21 bases remaining between them. In DNA, the CDR3 is TGTGCCAGTACTCCCCCGGAGACAGGCGGCTACGAGCAGTACTTC. Residues: CASTPPETGGYEQYF. The complete variable domain, with remaining parts taken from reference TRBV28 and TRBJ2-7, reads DVKVTQSSRYLVKRTGEKVFLECVQDMDHENMFWYRQDPGLGLRLIYFSYDVKMKEKGDIPEGYSVSREKKERFSLILESASTNQTSMYLCASTPPETGGYEQYFGPGTRLTVT.

The chain employs TRBV19 and TRBJ2-2; D gene unclear. The V gene lost 6 bases and the J gene lost 5 bases, with 13 bases spanning the gap. Germline V gene lookup returns CDR1 LNHDA and CDR2 SQIVND (reference sequence). This CDR3 spans 14 amino acids. The CDR3 bases are TGTGCCAGTAGGTCCGCCCAGGAAACCGGGGAGCTGTTTTTT. Its protein is CASRSAQETGELFF.

CDR3: CASSRDRNTGELFF. In nucleotides, the CDR3 is TGTGCCAGCAGCCGGGACAGGAACACCGGGGAGCTGTTTTTT. This chain joins TRBV6-4 and TRBJ2-2; 7 bases fit TRBD1. J gave up 1 base and V 6 bases, and 2 bases lay outside the gene matches. The CDR3 spans 14 residues. Per germline, CDR1 MRHNA and CDR2 SNTAGT.

The V call is TRBV4-3, the J call TRBJ2-1; 8 positions agree with TRBD1. V gave up 0 bases and J gave up 1 base; unmatched junction bases: 2. Germline V gene data show CDR1 as LGHNA and CDR2 as YSLEER. CDR3 length equals 16 residues. Here the CDR3 DNA reads TGCGCCAGCAGCCAAGAACAGGGGGGTTCCTACAATGAGCAGTTCTTC. This gives the protein CASSQEQGGSYNEQFF.

V and J are TRBV6-1 and TRBJ1-2; D call uncertain. Trimming removed 7 bases from V and 4 bases from J, with 16 bases in between. This CDR3 is built from 14 residues. From germline, CDR1 is MNHNS and CDR2 SASEGT. Here the CDR3 reads CASMYTVSPYGYTF. The CDR3 nucleotides read TGTGCCAGCATGTACACAGTGTCCCCCTATGGCTACACCTTC.

V gene TRBV15 combines with J gene TRBJ1-1, with 9 bases matching TRBD1. The V segment lost 3 bases and the J segment 5 bases; nucleotides outside the gene matches: 7. The CDR3 runs 15 residues. Looked up from germline, CDR1 is LNHNV and CDR2 is YYDKDF (reference sequence). This CDR3 reads CATSREQGADTEAFF. The CDR3 DNA sequence: TGTGCCACCAGCAGGGAACAGGGGGCCGATACTGAAGCTTTCTTT.

This rearrangement joins TRBV28 to TRBJ1-2; 8 nucleotides line up with TRBD1. J lost 5 bases, V lost 3 bases, and 8 bases had no gene match. Germline V gene data show CDR1 as MDHEN and CDR2 as SYDVKM. The CDR3 has 15 residues. CDR3 in DNA: TGTGCCAGCAGTTTTGGGGGACAGGAGGAATATGGCTACACCTTC. Translating it yields CASSFGGQEEYGYTF.

This clone was detected once. The chain employs TRBV27 and TRBJ1-5; D possibly corresponds to TRBD1 (5 bases). Between the trimmed V and J ends, which lost 3 bases and 4 bases, there was a span of 10 bases. Germline CDR1 MNHEY, CDR2 SMNVEV (reference sequence). The CDR3 spans 14 residues. This CDR3 reads CASSFRQQNQPQHF. The CDR3 coding sequence is TGTGCCAGCAGTTTTAGACAGCAAAATCAGCCCCAGCATTTT.

This chain uses TRBV5-6 with TRBJ1-2; TRBD1 matches at 10 bases. Germline V gives CDR1 SGHDT, CDR2 YYEEEE. The CDR3 is 13 amino acids. V dropped 4 bases and J dropped 6; count of bases not matched to a gene: 3. CDR3 in DNA: TGTGCCAGCAGCCGGACAGGGGGTAATGGCTACACCTTC. It specifies CASSRTGGNGYTF.

The J gene is TRBJ2-7, the V gene TRBV29-1; TRBD1 matches 9 bases. After removal of 7 bases from V and 0 bases from J, the junction contained 7 bases not matched to a gene. The CDR3 consists of 14 residues. The germline V gene has CDR1 SQVTM and CDR2 ANQGSEA. CDR3 in DNA: TGCAGCGCCGCCGGACAGGGGAGCTCCTACGAGCAGTACTTC. Amino acids: CSAAGQGSSYEQYF.

V gene TRBV28 combines with J gene TRBJ2-5; D remains ambiguous. Trimming cost V 6 bases and J 1 base, with 21 bases left between them. CDR3 size: 17 residues. CDR1 MDHEN and CDR2 SYDVKM come from the germline V gene. CDR3 amino acids: CASRRRLRRNLQETQYF. The CDR3 nucleotides read TGTGCCAGCAGACGCCGGCTCCGGCGGAATCTCCAAGAGACCCAGTACTTC.

The chain uses TRBV6-5 and TRBJ1-5, with TRBD1 matching over 9 bases. The V gene end was trimmed by 4 bases and the J gene end by 6 bases; junction bases not matched to a gene: 7. Germline-derived CDR1 and CDR2 are MNHEY and SVGAGI. CDR3 length equals 15 residues. The CDR3 loop reads CASSSLDRGIQPQHF. The CDR3 bases are TGTGCCAGCAGTTCCCTCGACAGGGGGATTCAGCCCCAGCATTTT.

The chain uses TRBV2 and TRBJ1-5; no firm D call. CDR1 is SNHLY and CDR2 is FYNNEI in the germline V gene. The CDR3 has 15 amino acids. V shed 2 bases and J shed 6 bases, with 14 bases lying between them. The CDR3 DNA is TGTGCCAGCAGTGAAAGTTTCCTATCGGGTCAGCCCCAGCATTTT. This encodes CASSESFLSGQPQHF.

Note on this clone: At one end, the junction sequence differs from germline, possibly due to a read error. The chain is built from TRBV7-8 and TRBJ2-7; 11 bases match TRBD2. CDR1 SGHVS and CDR2 FQNEAQ come from the germline V gene. The CDR3 is 16 amino acids. CDR3 bases: TGTGCCAGCAGCCTAGCGAGACTAGCGGGATCCTACGAGCAGTACTTC. It yields the protein CASSLARLAGSYEQYF.

The chain links TRBV6-5 to TRBJ1-2; maybe TRBD1 (5 bases). V was cut by 6 bases and J by 3 bases, with 17 bases left in between. This CDR3 has 15 residues. Germline V lookup: CDR1 MNHEY, CDR2 SVGAGI. The CDR3 region is CASSLLPGQDYGYTF. In nucleotides, the CDR3 is TGTGCCAGCAGCCTACTCCCAGGACAAGACTATGGCTACACCTTC.

This chain connects TRBV4-1 to TRBJ2-1; TRBD1 matches 7 bases. In germline, CDR1 is MGHRA, CDR2 YSYEKL. The CDR3 runs 16 residues. The V and J ends lost 2 bases and 1 base, in that order; junction bases with no gene match: 5. The CDR3 protein is CASSQMGTDSYNEQFF. CDR3 nucleotides: TGCGCCAGCAGCCAAATGGGGACAGATTCCTACAATGAGCAGTTCTTC.

The rearrangement uses TRBV4-2 and TRBJ1-1, with TRBD1 matching over 7 bases. Germline V lookup: CDR1 LGHNA, CDR2 YNFKEQ. After removal of 5 bases from V and 6 bases from J, the junction contained 12 bases not matched to a gene. This CDR3 is built from 15 residues. The CDR3 nucleotides read TGTGCCAGCAGCTCTTCGACAGGGTCTTACTCTGAAGCTTTCTTT. Its protein product is CASSSSTGSYSEAFF.

This chain uses TRBV9 with TRBJ2-7, with D perhaps matching TRBD2 (6 bases). The CDR3 loop spans 14 amino acids. Germline CDR1 reads SGDLS; CDR2 reads YYNGEE. V lost 4 bases, J lost 7 bases, and 18 bases lay in between. CDR3 loop: CASSPRGGEWEQYF. The CDR3 DNA is TGTGCCAGCAGCCCCCGGGGCGGGGAATGGGAGCAGTACTTC.

The genes are TRBV7-9 and TRBJ2-2; 8 bases are shared with TRBD1. This CDR3 comprises 16 residues. V lost 7 bases and J lost 7; bases outside the gene matches: 14. CDR1 is SEHNR, CDR2 FQNEAQ, per germline (reference sequence). CDR3 protein: CASNRSGRGRGGELFF. CDR3 nucleotides: TGTGCCAGCAACCGTAGCGGCAGGGGGCGCGGCGGGGAGCTGTTTTTT.

V gene TRBV5-6 combines with J gene TRBJ2-7, with TRBD1 matching 8 bases. The CDR3 loop spans 15 amino acids. Trimming at V came to 4 bases and at J to 3 bases, leaving 9 bases not matched to a gene. Germline CDR1 and CDR2: SGHDT and YYEEEE. The chain's CDR3 is CASSLGQGSFYEQYF. CDR3 DNA: TGTGCCAGCAGCCTAGGACAGGGCTCTTTCTACGAGCAGTACTTC.

The sample holds one count of this clone. The chain recombines TRBV19 with TRBJ1-2; TRBD1 might be the D (6 bases). Trimming removed 5 bases from V and 8 bases from J, with 18 bases in between. The germline V gene has CDR1 LNHDA and CDR2 SQIVND (reference sequence). The CDR3 extends over 14 amino acids. The CDR3 loop reads CASSPTGKVSGYTF. The CDR3, as DNA: TGTGCCAGTAGTCCCACAGGGAAAGTTAGCGGCTACACCTTC.